This is a list of T cell receptor beta chains from one sample in a study of cytomegalovirus exposure and HLA in healthy donors. Only in-frame clones appear in the TCRdb table, and some are missing; sequencing was by immunoSEQ multiplex PCR. The table includes approximately 130,000 clones, around three quarters detected once. Specimen: PBMCs. All receptors come from a woman aged 50 to 60 in good health and CMV-seronegative. CDR3s include the opening cysteine and the closing phenylalanine or tryptophan. Fields, in order: D gene, clone size, V gene, J gene, CDR3 length, CDR3 protein, CDR3 DNA. The D gene is left open where the match is weak. Some rows mark clone size as missing; the rest say once, few, many or name a class of expanded clone.

NA	NA	TRBV30	TRBJ2-5	16	CAWSTPTVDGGETQYF	TGTGCCTGGAGTACCCCCACAGTAGATGGTGGCGAGACCCAGTACTTC
TRBD2	NA	TRBV11-2	TRBJ2-7	13	CASSFEASGKQYF	TGTGCCAGCAGCTTTGAGGCTAGCGGGAAGCAGTACTTC
NA	NA	TRBV19	TRBJ2-5	15	CASSIVGGTQETQYF	TGTGCCAGTAGTATCGTCGGGGGGACACAAGAGACCCAGTACTTC
TRBD1	NA	TRBV10-3	TRBJ1-2	13	CAIATGGADGYTF	TGTGCCATTGCGACAGGGGGCGCGGATGGCTACACCTTC
NA	NA	TRBV4-1	TRBJ1-2	14	CASSQAQGSYGYTF	TGCGCCAGCAGCCAAGCACAGGGTTCCTATGGCTACACCTTC
NA	NA	TRBV5-1	TRBJ2-1	13	CASSLYRGNEQFF	TGCGCCAGCAGCTTGTATCGGGGGAATGAGCAGTTCTTC
NA	NA	TRBV5-6	TRBJ2-5	16	CASSLGGGGSGETQYF	TGTGCCAGCAGCTTGGGAGGGGGGGGGTCTGGAGAGACCCAGTACTTC
TRBD1	NA	TRBV30	TRBJ1-2	17	CAWSERFWDRGYYGYTF	TGTGCCTGGAGTGAAAGGTTTTGGGACAGGGGGTACTATGGCTACACCTTC
TRBD1	NA	TRBV2	TRBJ2-5	14	CASRDRGLGETQYF	TGTGCCAGCAGGGACAGGGGGCTCGGAGAGACCCAGTACTTC
NA	NA	TRBV30	TRBJ2-2	14	CAWSAGFNTGELFF	TGTGCCTGGAGTGCCGGGTTTAACACCGGGGAGCTGTTTTTT
TRBD1	NA	TRBV7-2	TRBJ1-2	16	CASSLGRGPTVGGYTF	TGTGCCAGCAGCTTAGGGAGGGGGCCCACCGTAGGTGGCTACACCTTC
TRBD1	NA	TRBV5-6	TRBJ1-2	18	CASSTFGTGLARGYGYTF	TGTGCCAGCAGCACCTTCGGGACAGGGCTCGCGAGGGGCTATGGCTACACCTTC
NA	NA	TRBV19	TRBJ2-5	15	CASSIGGTGKETQYF	TGTGCCAGTAGTATAGGCGGGACGGGGAAAGAGACCCAGTACTTC
NA	NA	TRBV2	TRBJ1-1	13	CASSDRVNTEAFF	TGTGCCAGCAGTGACAGGGTGAACACTGAAGCTTTCTTT
NA	NA	TRBV30	TRBJ2-7	13	CAWSSTTGGEQYF	TGTGCCTGGAGTTCAACGACGGGTGGGGAGCAGTACTTC
NA	NA	TRBV14	TRBJ1-1	15	CASSQVGGRGTEAFF	TGTGCCAGCAGCCAAGTCGGGGGGCGAGGGACTGAAGCTTTCTTT
NA	once	TRBV20-1	TRBJ2-5	11	CSARAGDLINF	TGCAGTGCTAGGGCTGGAGACTTGATAAACTTC
TRBD2	once	TRBV27	TRBJ2-5	14	CASSPLSGSETQYF	TGTGCCAGCAGTCCCCTAAGCGGGAGTGAGACCCAGTACTTC
TRBD1	NA	TRBV7-2	TRBJ2-3	15	CASSWDRGGADTQYF	TGTGCCAGCAGCTGGGACAGGGGAGGTGCAGATACGCAGTATTTT
NA	NA	TRBV5-1	TRBJ2-3	15	CASSQNSASPDTQYF	TGCGCCAGCAGCCAAAACAGTGCCTCCCCAGATACGCAGTATTTT
TRBD1	NA	TRBV14	TRBJ1-1	15	CASSQNRGFRTEAFF	TGTGCCAGCAGCCAGAACAGGGGGTTTCGAACTGAAGCTTTCTTT
TRBD2	NA	TRBV7-3	TRBJ2-1	16	CASSPTPRLADNEQFF	TGTGCCAGCAGCCCCACCCCGCGACTAGCGGACAATGAGCAGTTCTTC
NA	NA	TRBV27	TRBJ1-2	13	CASSWGRGGGYTF	TGTGCCAGCAGTTGGGGAAGGGGTGGTGGCTACACCTTC
NA	NA	TRBV30	TRBJ1-1	12	CAWSTLNTEAFF	TGTGCCTGGTCAACACTGAACACTGAAGCTTTCTTT